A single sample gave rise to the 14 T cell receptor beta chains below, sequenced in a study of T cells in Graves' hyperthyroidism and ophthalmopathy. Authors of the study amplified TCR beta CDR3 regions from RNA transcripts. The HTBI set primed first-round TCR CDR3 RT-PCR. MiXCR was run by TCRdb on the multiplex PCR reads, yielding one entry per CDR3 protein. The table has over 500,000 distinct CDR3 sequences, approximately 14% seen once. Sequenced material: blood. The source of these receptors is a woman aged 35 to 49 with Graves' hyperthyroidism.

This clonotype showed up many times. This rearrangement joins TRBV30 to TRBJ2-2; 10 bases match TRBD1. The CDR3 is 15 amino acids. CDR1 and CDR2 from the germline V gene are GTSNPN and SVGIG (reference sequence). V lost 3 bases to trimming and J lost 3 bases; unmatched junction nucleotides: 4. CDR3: CAWRRQGADTGELFF. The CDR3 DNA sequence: TGTGCCTGGAGGAGACAGGGGGCTGACACCGGGGAGCTGTTTTTT.

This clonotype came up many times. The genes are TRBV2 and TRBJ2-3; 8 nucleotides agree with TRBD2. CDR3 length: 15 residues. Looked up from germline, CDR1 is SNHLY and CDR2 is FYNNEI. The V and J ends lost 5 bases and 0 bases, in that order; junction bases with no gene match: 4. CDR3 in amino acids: CASSRLARSTDTQYF. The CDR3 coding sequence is TGTGCCAGCAGTAGACTAGCGAGAAGCACAGATACGCAGTATTTT.

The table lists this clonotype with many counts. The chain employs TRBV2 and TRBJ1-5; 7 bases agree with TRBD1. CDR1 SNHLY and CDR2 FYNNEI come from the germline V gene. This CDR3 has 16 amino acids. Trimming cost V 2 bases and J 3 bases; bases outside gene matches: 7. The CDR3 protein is CASSEQGVGSNQPQHF. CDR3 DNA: TGTGCCAGCAGTGAACAGGGGGTAGGCTCCAATCAGCCCCAGCATTTT.

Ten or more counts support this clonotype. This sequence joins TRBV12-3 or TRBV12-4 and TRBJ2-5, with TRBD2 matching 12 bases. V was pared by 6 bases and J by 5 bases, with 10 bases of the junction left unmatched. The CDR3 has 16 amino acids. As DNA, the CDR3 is TGTGCCAGCAGCCAGACTAGCGGGGGTCCGTGGGAGACCCAGTACTTC. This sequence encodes CASSQTSGGPWETQYF.

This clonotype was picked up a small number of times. Here the CDR3 reads CASSPRLAGFTDTQYF. CDR3 DNA: TGTGCCAGCAGCCCCCGACTAGCGGGATTCACAGATACGCAGTATTTT. The chain has TRBV7-2 and TRBJ2-3, with 11 bases matching TRBD2. J gave up 2 bases and V 5 bases, and 6 bases lay outside the gene matches. CDR3 size: 16 residues. Germline values: CDR1 SGHTA, CDR2 FQGNSA.

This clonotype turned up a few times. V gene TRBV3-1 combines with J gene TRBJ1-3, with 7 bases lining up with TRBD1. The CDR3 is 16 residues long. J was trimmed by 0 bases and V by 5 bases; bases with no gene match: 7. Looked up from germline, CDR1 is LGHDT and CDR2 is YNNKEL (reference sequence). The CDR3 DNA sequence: TGTGCCAGCAGCTTACAGGGGCTTAGCTCTGGAAACACCATATATTTT. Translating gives CASSLQGLSSGNTIYF.

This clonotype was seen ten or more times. This CDR3 reads CASSSPGLANEQFF. CDR3 sequence (DNA): TGTGCCAGCAGCTCGCCCGGACTAGCCAATGAGCAGTTCTTC. The chain carries TRBV11-2 and TRBJ2-1; TRBD2 aligns across 8 bases. This CDR3 region has 14 residues. The ends lost 4 bases at V and 6 bases at J; junction bases unmatched: 5. The germline V gene encodes CDR1 SGHAT and CDR2 FQNNGV.

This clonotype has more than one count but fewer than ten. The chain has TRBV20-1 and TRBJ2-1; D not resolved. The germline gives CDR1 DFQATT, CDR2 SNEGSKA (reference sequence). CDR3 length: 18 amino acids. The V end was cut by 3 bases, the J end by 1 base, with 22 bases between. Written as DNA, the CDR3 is TGCAGTGCTAGGTCATATTTAGAGACGCTCCCTTCCTACAATGAGCAGTTCTTC. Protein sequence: CSARSYLETLPSYNEQFF.

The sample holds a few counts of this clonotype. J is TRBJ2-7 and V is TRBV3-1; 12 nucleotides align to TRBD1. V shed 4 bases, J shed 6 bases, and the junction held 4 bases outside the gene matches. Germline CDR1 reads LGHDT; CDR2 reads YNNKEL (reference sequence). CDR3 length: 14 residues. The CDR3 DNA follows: TGTGCCAGCAGCCCGGGACAGGGGGCCGCCGAGCAGTACTTC. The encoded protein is CASSPGQGAAEQYF.

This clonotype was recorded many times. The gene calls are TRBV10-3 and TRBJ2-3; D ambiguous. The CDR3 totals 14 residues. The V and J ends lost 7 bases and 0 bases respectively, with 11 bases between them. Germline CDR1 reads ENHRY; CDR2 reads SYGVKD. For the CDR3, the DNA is TGTGCCATCAATTCGGCCGGAAGCACAGATACGCAGTATTTT. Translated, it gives CAINSAGSTDTQYF.

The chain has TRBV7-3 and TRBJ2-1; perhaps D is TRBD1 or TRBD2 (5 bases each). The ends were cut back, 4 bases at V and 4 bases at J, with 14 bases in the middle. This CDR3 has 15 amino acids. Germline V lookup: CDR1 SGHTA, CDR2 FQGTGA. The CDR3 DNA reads TGTGCCAGCAGCTCTTCCGGGACGGATTACAATGAGCAGTTCTTC. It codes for CASSSSGTDYNEQFF. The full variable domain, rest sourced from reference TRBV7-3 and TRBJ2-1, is GAGVSQTPSNKVTEKGKYVELRCDPISGHTALYWYRQSLGQGPEFLIYFQGTGAADDSGLPNDRFFAVRPEGSVSTLKIQRTERGDSAVYLCASSSSGTDYNEQFFGPGTRLTVL.

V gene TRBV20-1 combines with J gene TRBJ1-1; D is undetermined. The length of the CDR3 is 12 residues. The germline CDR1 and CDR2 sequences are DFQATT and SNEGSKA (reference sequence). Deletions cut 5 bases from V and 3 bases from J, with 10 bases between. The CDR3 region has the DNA TGCAGTGCTTTCCAGGAATACACTGAAGCTTTCTTT. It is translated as CSAFQEYTEAFF.

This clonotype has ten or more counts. CDR3 DNA sequence: TGTGCCAGCAGCCAAGTCGACAGAGATACGCAGTATTTT. Translated, it gives CASSQVDRDTQYF. The chain employs TRBV3-1 and TRBJ2-3, with a possible D match to TRBD1 (5 bases). CDR1 is LGHDT and CDR2 is YNNKEL in the germline V gene (reference sequence). V lost 1 base to trimming and J lost 5 bases, with 7 bases between them. This CDR3 has 13 residues.

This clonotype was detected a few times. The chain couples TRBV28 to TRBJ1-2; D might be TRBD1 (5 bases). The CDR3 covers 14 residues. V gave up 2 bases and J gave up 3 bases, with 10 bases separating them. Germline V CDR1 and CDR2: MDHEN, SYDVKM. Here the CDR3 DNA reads TGTGCCAGCAGTTTAAGGGGCTCCGACTATGGCTACACCTTC. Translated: CASSLRGSDYGYTF.